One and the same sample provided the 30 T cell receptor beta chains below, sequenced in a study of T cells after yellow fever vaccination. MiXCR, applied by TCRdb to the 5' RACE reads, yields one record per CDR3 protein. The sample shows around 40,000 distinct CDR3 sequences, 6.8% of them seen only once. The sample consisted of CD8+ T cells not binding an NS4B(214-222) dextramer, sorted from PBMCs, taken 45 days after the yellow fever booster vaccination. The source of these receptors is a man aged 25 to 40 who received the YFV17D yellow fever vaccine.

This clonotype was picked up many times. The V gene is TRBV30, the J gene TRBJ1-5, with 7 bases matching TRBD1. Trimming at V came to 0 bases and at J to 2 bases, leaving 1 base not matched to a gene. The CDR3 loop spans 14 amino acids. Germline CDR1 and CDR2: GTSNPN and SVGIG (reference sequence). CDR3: CAWSVGQGNQPQHF. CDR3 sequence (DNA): TGTGCCTGGAGTGTAGGACAGGGCAATCAGCCCCAGCATTTT.

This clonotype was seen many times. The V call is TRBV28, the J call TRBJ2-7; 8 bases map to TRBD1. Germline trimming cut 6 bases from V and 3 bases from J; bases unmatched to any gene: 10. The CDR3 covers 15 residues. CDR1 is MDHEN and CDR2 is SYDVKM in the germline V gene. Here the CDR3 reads CASRRLGTGHYEQYF. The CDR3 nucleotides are TGTGCCAGCAGACGACTGGGGACAGGACACTACGAGCAGTACTTC.

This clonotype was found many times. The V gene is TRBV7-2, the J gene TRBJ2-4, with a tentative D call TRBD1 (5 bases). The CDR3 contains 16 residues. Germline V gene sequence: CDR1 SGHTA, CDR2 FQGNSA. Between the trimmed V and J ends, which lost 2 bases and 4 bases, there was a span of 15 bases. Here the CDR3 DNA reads TGTGCCAGCAGCTTATACGCAGGGTTTGCGAAAAACATTCAGTACTTC. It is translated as CASSLYAGFAKNIQYF.

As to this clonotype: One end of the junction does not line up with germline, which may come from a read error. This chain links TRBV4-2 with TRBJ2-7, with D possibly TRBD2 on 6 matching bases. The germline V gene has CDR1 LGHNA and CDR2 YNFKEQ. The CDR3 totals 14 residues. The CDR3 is CAISPGLRGYEQYF. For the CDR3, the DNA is TGTGCCATCAGCCCCGGGCTCCGGGGGTACGAGCAGTACTTC.

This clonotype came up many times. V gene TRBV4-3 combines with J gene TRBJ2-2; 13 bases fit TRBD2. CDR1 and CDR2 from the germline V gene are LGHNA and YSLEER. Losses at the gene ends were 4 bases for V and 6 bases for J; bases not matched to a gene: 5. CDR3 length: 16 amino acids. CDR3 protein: CASSPTSGRSSGELFF. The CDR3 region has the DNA TGCGCCAGCAGCCCGACTAGCGGGAGGTCTTCCGGGGAGCTGTTTTTT.

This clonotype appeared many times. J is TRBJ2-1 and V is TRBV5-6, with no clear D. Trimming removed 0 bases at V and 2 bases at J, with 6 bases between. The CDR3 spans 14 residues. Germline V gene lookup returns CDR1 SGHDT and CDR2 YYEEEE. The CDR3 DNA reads TGTGCCAGCAGCTTGGTAGGACCCTACAATGAGCAGTTCTTC. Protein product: CASSLVGPYNEQFF.

CDR3 amino acids: CASSLPQSGREQFF. The CDR3 region has the DNA TGTGCCAGCAGCTTACCCCAAAGCGGTCGGGAGCAGTTCTTC. This chain links TRBV11-1 with TRBJ2-1; maybe TRBD2 (5 bases). The germline V gene has CDR1 SGHAT and CDR2 FQDESV (reference sequence). The V end lost 2 bases, the J end lost 10 bases, and 15 bases lay between the germline ends. The CDR3 covers 14 residues.

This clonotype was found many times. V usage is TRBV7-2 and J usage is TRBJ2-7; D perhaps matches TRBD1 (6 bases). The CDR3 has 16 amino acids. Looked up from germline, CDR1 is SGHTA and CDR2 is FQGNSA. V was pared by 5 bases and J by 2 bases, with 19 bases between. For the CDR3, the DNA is TGTGCCAGCAGCACAATCCAGGGGCCTTTAACCTACGAGCAGTACTTC. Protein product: CASSTIQGPLTYEQYF.

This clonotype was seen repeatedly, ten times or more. The CDR3 reads CASSLLTGGEQYF. CDR3 nucleotide sequence: TGTGCCAGCAGCTTACTAACTGGGGGCGAGCAGTACTTC. The chain uses TRBV7-8 and TRBJ2-7; D possibly uses TRBD1 or TRBD2 (5 bases each). Looked up from germline, CDR1 is SGHVS and CDR2 is FQNEAQ. Trimming pared 2 bases from V and 6 bases from J, leaving 11 bases between. The CDR3 runs to 13 residues.

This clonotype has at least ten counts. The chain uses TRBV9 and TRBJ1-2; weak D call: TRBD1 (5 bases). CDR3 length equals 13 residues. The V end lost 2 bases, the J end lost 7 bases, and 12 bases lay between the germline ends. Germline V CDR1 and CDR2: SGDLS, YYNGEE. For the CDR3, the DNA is TGTGCCAGCAGCGTGCGGGGCTACAGTGGCTACACCTTC. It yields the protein CASSVRGYSGYTF.

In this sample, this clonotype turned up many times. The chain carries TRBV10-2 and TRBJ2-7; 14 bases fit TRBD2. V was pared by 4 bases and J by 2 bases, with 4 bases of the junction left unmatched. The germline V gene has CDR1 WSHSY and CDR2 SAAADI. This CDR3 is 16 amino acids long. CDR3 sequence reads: CASSVGLAGVPYEQYF. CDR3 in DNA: TGCGCCAGCAGTGTGGGACTAGCGGGAGTCCCCTACGAGCAGTACTTC.

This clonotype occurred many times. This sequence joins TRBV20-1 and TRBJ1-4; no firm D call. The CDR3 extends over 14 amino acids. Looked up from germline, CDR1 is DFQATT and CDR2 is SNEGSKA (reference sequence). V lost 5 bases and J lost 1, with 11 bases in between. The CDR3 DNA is TGCAGTGCTCATCACGCTGGAACTAATGAAAAACTGTTTTTT. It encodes CSAHHAGTNEKLFF.

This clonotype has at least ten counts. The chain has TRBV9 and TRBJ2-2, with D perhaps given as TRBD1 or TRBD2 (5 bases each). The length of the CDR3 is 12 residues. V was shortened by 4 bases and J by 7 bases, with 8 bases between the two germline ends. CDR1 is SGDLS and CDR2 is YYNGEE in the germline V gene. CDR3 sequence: CASSRGGGELFF. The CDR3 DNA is TGTGCCAGCAGCCGGGGCGGCGGGGAGCTGTTTTTT.

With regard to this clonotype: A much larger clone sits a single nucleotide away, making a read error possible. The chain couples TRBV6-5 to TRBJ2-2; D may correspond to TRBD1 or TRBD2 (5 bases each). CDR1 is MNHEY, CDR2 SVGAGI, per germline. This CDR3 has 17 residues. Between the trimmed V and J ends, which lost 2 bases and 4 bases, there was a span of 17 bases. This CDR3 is CASSYPLQEAGTGELFF. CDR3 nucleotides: TGTGCCAGCAGTTACCCGTTACAGGAGGCGGGCACCGGGGAGCTGTTTTTT.

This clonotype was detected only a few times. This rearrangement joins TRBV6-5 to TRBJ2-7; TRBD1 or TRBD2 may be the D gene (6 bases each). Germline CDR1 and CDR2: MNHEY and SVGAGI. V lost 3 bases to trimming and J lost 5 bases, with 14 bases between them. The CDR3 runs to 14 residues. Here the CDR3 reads CASSYRGVVDEQYF. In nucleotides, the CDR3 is TGTGCCAGCAGTTATAGGGGGGTTGTCGACGAGCAGTACTTC.

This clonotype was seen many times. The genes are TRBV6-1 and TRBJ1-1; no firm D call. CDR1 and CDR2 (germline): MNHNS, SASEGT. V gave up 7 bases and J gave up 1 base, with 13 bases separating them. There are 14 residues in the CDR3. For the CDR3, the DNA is TGTGCCAGCAAAAGGGCCTCTCAGAACACTGAAGCTTTCTTT. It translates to CASKRASQNTEAFF.

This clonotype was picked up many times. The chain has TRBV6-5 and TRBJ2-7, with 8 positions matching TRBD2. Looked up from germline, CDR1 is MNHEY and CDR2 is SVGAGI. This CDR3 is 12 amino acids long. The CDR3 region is CAAGTSSYEQYF. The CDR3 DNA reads TGTGCAGCCGGGACTAGCTCCTACGAGCAGTACTTC.

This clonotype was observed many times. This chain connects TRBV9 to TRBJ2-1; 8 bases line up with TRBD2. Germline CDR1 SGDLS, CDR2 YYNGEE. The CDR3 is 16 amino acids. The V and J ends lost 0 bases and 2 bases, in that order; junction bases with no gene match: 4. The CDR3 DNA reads TGTGCCAGCAGCGTAGTAGGGCGGGAGGCCTACAATGAGCAGTTCTTC. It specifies CASSVVGREAYNEQFF.

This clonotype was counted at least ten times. Written as DNA, the CDR3 is TGCAGTGCTAGATCTACTAGCGGAAGCTCCTACGAGCAGTACTTC. Translated: CSARSTSGSSYEQYF. This chain connects TRBV20-1 to TRBJ2-7; 8 nucleotides match TRBD2. Germline-derived CDR1 and CDR2 are DFQATT and SNEGSKA (reference sequence). The CDR3 has 15 amino acids. J gave up 0 bases and V 2 bases, and 6 bases lay outside the gene matches.

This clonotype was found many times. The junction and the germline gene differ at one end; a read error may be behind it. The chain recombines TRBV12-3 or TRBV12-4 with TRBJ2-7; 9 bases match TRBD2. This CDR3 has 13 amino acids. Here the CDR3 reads CASRAGTGGTSSF. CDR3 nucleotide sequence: TGTGCCAGCAGAGCCGGGACCGGGGGGACTAGCTCTTTC.

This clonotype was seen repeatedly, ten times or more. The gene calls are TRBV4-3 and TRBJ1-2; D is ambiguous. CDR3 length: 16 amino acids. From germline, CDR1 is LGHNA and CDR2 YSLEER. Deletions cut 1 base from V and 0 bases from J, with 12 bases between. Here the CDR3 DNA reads TGCGCCAGCAGCCAAGCCGGAGACGAAGCTAACTATGGCTACACCTTC. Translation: CASSQAGDEANYGYTF.

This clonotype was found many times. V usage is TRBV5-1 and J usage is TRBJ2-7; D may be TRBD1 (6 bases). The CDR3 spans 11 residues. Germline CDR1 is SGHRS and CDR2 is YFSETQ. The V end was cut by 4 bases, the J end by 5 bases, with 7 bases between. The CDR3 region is CASSRGNEQYF. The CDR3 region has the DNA TGCGCCAGCAGCAGGGGGAACGAGCAGTACTTC.

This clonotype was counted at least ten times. The CDR3 DNA follows: TGCGCCAGCAGCTTGGATGGACAGGGAGTCCTAAACATTCAGTACTTC. This sequence encodes CASSLDGQGVLNIQYF. V gene TRBV5-1 combines with J gene TRBJ2-4, with TRBD1 matching over 8 bases. The V gene end was trimmed by 0 bases and the J gene end by 6 bases; junction bases not matched to a gene: 8. This CDR3 comprises 16 residues. The germline CDR1 and CDR2 sequences are SGHRS and YFSETQ.

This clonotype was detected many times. The CDR3 protein is CASSATDEPYEQYF. The CDR3 DNA is TGTGCCAGCAGCGCTACGGACGAGCCCTACGAGCAGTACTTC. The chain carries TRBV13 and TRBJ2-7; D gene ambiguous. V was clipped by 5 bases and J by 2 bases, with 13 bases between them. This CDR3 comprises 14 residues. CDR1 is PRHDT, CDR2 FYEKMQ, per germline (reference sequence). Filled out from reference TRBV13 and TRBJ2-7, the complete variable domain reads AAGVIQSPRHLIKEKRETATLKCYPIPRHDTVYWYQQGPGQDPQFLISFYEKMQSDKGSIPDRFSAQQFSDYHSELNMSSLELGDSALYFCASSATDEPYEQYFGPGTRLTVT.

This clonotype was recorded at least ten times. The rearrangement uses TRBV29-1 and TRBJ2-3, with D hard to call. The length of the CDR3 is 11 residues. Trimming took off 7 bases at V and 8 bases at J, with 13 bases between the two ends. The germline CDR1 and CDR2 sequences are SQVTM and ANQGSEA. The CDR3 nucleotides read TGCAGCGCCATCACGTTAGGTACGCAGTATTTT. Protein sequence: CSAITLGTQYF.

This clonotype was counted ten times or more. As DNA, the CDR3 is TGTGCCAGCAGCTTAGTATTAATCTCAACGAACACTGAAGCTTTCTTT. It translates to CASSLVLISTNTEAFF. The rearrangement links TRBV7-2 to TRBJ1-1; D is ambiguous. Germline V gene sequence: CDR1 SGHTA, CDR2 FQGNSA. The CDR3 loop spans 16 amino acids. Trimming shortened V by 1 base and J by 1 base, and 13 bases separated the two germline ends.

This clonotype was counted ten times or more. CDR3 region: CSVQTSRSSYNEQFF. CDR3 nucleotide sequence: TGCAGCGTCCAGACTAGCAGGAGCTCCTACAATGAGCAGTTCTTC. The gene calls are TRBV29-1 and TRBJ2-1, with TRBD2 matching 7 bases. Germline-derived CDR1 and CDR2 are SQVTM and ANQGSEA. The trim removed 6 bases at V and 0 bases at J, leaving 8 bases unmatched. This CDR3 has 15 amino acids.

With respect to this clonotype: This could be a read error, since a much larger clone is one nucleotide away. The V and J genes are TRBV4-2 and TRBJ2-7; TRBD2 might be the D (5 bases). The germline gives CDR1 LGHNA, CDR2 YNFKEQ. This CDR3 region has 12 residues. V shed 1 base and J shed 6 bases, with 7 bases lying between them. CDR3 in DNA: TGTGCCAGCAGCCAAGGGGGAGTCGAGCAGTACTTC. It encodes CASSQGGVEQYF.

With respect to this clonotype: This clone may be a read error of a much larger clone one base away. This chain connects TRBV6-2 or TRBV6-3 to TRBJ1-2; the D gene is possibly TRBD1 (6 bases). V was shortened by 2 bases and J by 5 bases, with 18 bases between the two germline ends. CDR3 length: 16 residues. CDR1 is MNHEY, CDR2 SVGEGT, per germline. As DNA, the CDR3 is TGTGCCAGCAGTTACGACAGGACTGGGGAAAAATATGGCTACACCTTC. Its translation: CASSYDRTGEKYGYTF.

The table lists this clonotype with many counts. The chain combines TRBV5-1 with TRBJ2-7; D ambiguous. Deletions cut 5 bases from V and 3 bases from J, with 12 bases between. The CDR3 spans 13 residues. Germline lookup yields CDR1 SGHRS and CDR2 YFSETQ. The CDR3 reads CASRSTIGYEQYF. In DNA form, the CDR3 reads TGCGCCAGCAGATCCACTATTGGCTACGAGCAGTACTTC.